The present TCR beta chain was sequenced within a study of T cells in Graves' hyperthyroidism and ophthalmopathy. There were TCR beta CDR3 regions amplified from RNA transcripts. A set of HTBI primers served as the primers for a first-round RT-PCR of the TCR CDR3. TCRdb re-called the multiplex PCR reads through MiXCR, storing one row per CDR3 protein. Of a few hundred thousand distinct CDR3 sequences in the sample, roughly 20% were seen once. Trimming cost V 5 bases and J 7 bases; bases outside gene matches: 12. The CDR3 has 16 residues. From germline, CDR1 is LGHDT and CDR2 YNNKEL (reference sequence). Fresh 10 ml peripheral blood yielded PBMCs.

The genes are TRBV3-1 and TRBJ2-1, with 9 bases fitting TRBD1. The receptor comes from a man younger than 35 with Graves' ophthalmopathy. The sequencing sample was made of blood. The chain's CDR3 is CASSLPKGQGQNEQFF. The CDR3 bases are TGTGCCAGCAGCTTACCCAAGGGACAGGGCCAAAATGAGCAGTTCTTC.